Given below is one TCR beta chain in context. What antigen it recognizes has not been identified. A read error may account for a junction end that differs from germline. The sample originates from a study of Graves' ophthalmopathy and Graves' hyperthyroidism (dated by TCRdb to between 2018 and 2020). General notes on the study: Hyperthyroidism was considered stable if no progression to ophthalmopathy occurred within 18 months of follow-up. In roughly six hyperthyroidism patients, T-cell repertoires of thyroid tissue and blood were compared. A discovery set of 90 to 100 patients (more than 40 ophthalmopathy, under 65 stable hyperthyroidism) was enrolled to explore V-J signatures distinguishing ophthalmopathy from hyperthyroidism. Once sampling was done, hyperthyroidism patients were given methimazole at a starting dose of 30 mg daily, while ophthalmopathy patients were given high-dose intravenous methylprednisolone. An independent validation cohort was composed of roughly 18 hyperthyroidism patients and approximately 15 patients who later progressed from hyperthyroidism to ophthalmopathy. In total, over 130 blood samples were TCR-sequenced: fewer than 50 ophthalmopathy, some 75 hyperthyroidism and some 17 hyperthyroidism-to-ophthalmopathy patients. To tell Graves' ophthalmopathy apart from Graves' hyperthyroidism, and to predict which patients would progress to ophthalmopathy, the study relied on TCR beta repertoire signatures. Study-level results and caveats: No statistical method was used to predetermine the sample size, and group allocation was not hidden from the investigators. Most expanded thyroid clonotypes with a frequency above 0.001 also appeared in blood, which suggests that blood repertoires may reflect the immune response in the thyroid. In cross-validation, the 13-signature model distinguished ophthalmopathy from stable hyperthyroidism with around 86% sensitivity and about 81% specificity, while in the test set the corresponding values were around 79% and 71%. In validation, the model predicted ophthalmopathy progression with 70.59% sensitivity and roughly 78% specificity; roughly 11 predicted patients were CT-confirmed with GO in a median of approximately 6.5 months.

Patients with hyperthyroidism were aged 18 to 65 years, had been newly diagnosed, and had a disease duration of less than 2 months. Patients with other autoimmune diseases, uncontrolled infections, pregnancy or lactation were excluded. Clinical symptoms, serum thyroxine, TRAb, thyroid ultrasound and orbital computed tomography formed the basis of the diagnosis. Total RNA was extracted using Trizol reagent, and RNA quality was checked on an Agilent 2100 Bioanalyzer. CDR1 and CDR2, per the germline V gene, are SGHVS and FNYEAQ. The CDR3 holds 9 amino acids from the cysteine to the phenylalanine. CDR3 DNA only is kept here, 27 bases in frame from base 1. TCR beta CDR3 regions were amplified from RNA transcripts for repertoire sequencing. The first round of RT-PCR was done with HTBI primers and the Qiagen OneStep RT-PCR kit, and was followed by a second round of multiplex PCR, then size selection and purification. Sequencing of the libraries was carried out on an Illumina HiSeq2000 in paired-end mode with 100 bp reads. Per the original workflow: SOAPnuke was used for read processing, and reads with adapters, uncalled bases, a mean Phred below 15, or no exact constant-primer or identifier match were discarded. COPE v1.2.5 was used to merge high-quality paired reads. Clonotypes were defined as unique nucleotide sequences and were aligned to IMGT TRB V, D and J references using MiTCR v1.1. The analysis was limited to V-J combinations with a frequency above 0.0001, which together covered 99.2% of repertoires. For each V-J combination, a TCR clonal expansion and chaos score was defined as F50 clonal expansion divided by the chaos observed in the TCRdist matrix. Features were reduced by Welch's t-statistics and random forest to more than 10 V-J combinations, which fed a naive Bayes classifier. Thyroid-blood repertoire similarity was quantified with the Morisita-Horn index. TCRdb itself trimmed the public reads at Q25 with fastp, ran MiXCR and retained productive beta chains. Duplicate CDR3 protein sequences are folded into a single record with the most common DNA and genes. These V and J calls are TCRdb output, not the study's own analysis. The sample records over a million distinct CDR3 sequences, about two fifths of which are singletons. 11% of the sample is held by the ten biggest clonotypes.

Input material: peripheral blood or thyroid tissue (not recorded which). Rearrangement joined TRBV7-6 to TRBJ1-5; the D gene lacks a confident call. The sequence was obtained from an adult man with Graves' hyperthyroidism. The sequence in DNA is TGTGCCAGCAGCTTAGCCACGCGGTTT. This is translated as CASSLATRF.